Listed here are 4 T cell receptor beta chains from one sample, sequenced in a study of blood T cell repertoires in COVID-19. Profiling relied on immunoSEQ multiplex PCR, and the TCRdb table lists in-frame clones only, not all of them. This table holds fewer than 200,000 clones, approximately 84% found once. Sequenced: peripheral blood. Every receptor here comes from a woman older than 75 with COVID-19, enrolled during active disease.

A few counts support this clone. This rearrangement joins TRBV10-1 to TRBJ1-1, with unresolved D. The germline V gene encodes CDR1 WNHNN and CDR2 SYGVQD (reference sequence). The CDR3 sequence is 13 residues long. Trimming shortened V by 4 bases and J by 4 bases, and 10 bases separated the two germline ends. The CDR3 sequence: CASSVKQTTEAFF. DNA of the CDR3: TGCGCCAGCAGTGTTAAACAGACCACTGAAGCTTTCTTT.

The rearrangement links TRBV19 to TRBJ2-1; D remains unclear. The CDR3 loop spans 14 amino acids. Germline CDR1 and CDR2: LNHDA and SQIVND (reference sequence). The V and J ends lost 5 bases and 0 bases respectively, with 8 bases between them. CDR3 DNA sequence: TGTGCCAGTAGTGACATGAGCTCCTACAATGAGCAGTTCTTC. This encodes CASSDMSSYNEQFF.

The V call is TRBV29-1, the J call TRBJ2-3; D is possibly TRBD1 (6 bases). CDR3 length: 15 residues. V was shortened by 5 bases and J by 1 base, with 16 bases between the two germline ends. Germline CDR1 reads SQVTM; CDR2 reads ANQGSEA. In nucleotides, the CDR3 is TGCAGCGTTCTCCCCCTGCGACAGGGCACAGATACGCAGTATTTT. Translating gives CSVLPLRQGTDTQYF.

The V and J genes are TRBV12-3 or TRBV12-4 and TRBJ1-2, with a possible D match to TRBD1 (5 bases). The germline V and J ends were trimmed by 5 bases and 7 bases, with 8 bases remaining between them. The CDR3 sequence is 11 residues long. Here the CDR3 DNA reads TGTGCCAGCAGTAGACAGCGTGGCTACACCTTC. This codes for CASSRQRGYTF.